The sequence of this T cell receptor (beta chain) was determined in a study of radiotherapy plus CTLA-4 blockade in lung cancer (dated by TCRdb to 2016 to 2019). Study-wide context: Among the enrolled patients, about 19% had an objective response, and 31% reached disease control.

Broad study findings and their caveats: After treatment with radiotherapy and ipilimumab, TCR clones that originated in tumors expanded in peripheral blood. Early dynamic changes in blood T cell clones, together with increased serum interferon-beta after radiation, were reported as the strongest predictors of response.

Receptor libraries were prepared by the immunoSEQ multiplex PCR assay. Not all clones reach the TCRdb copy of this immuneACCESS table, which keeps in-frame sequences only. Checked studies attribute under half of the gap to unresolved V genes and leave the rest unexplained. This sample is represented by about 97,000 clones; roughly 79% of them were singletons. The top ten hold roughly 2.8% of the sample. In this study, focal radiation therapy paired with CTLA-4 blockade (ipilimumab) was tested in patients who had chemo-refractory metastatic non-small-cell lung cancer. The CDR3, cysteine through phenylalanine, is 17 amino acids long. Only CDR3 DNA is held: 51 bases, read in frame from base 1. According to the germline V gene (reference sequence), CDR1 reads LNHDA and CDR2 reads SQIVND. V has 5 bases trimmed and J has 4 bases trimmed; junction bases matching no gene number 10. As concerns this clone: Its antigen has not been determined. Base qualities are not provided; no much larger clone lies one nucleotide away.

This receptor was identified in a human donor with non-small cell lung cancer who had a partial response to radiotherapy plus ipilimumab. Some clones in this sample may be carry-over from other donors' samples. The starting material was peripheral blood, obtained from a patient treated with radiotherapy plus ipilimumab. This chain is built from TRBV19 and TRBJ1-3; TRBD1 aligns with 11 central bases. CDR3 protein: CASSYRTGGLKGNTIYF. The DNA sequence is TGTGCCAGTAGTTACCGGACAGGGGGCTTGAAAGGAAACACCATATATTTT.